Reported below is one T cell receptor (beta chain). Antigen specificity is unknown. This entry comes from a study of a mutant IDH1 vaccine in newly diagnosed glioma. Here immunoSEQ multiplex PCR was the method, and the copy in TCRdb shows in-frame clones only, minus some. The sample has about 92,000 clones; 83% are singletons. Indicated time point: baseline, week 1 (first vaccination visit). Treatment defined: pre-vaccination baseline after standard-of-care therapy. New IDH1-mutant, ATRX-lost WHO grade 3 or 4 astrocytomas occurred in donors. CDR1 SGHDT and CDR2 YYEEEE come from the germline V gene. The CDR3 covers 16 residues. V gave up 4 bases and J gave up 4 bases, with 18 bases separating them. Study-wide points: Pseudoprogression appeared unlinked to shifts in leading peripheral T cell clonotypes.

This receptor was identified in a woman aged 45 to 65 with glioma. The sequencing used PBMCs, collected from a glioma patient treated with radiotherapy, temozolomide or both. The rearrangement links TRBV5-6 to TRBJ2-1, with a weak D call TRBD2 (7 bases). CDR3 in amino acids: CASSAERGAAYNEQFF. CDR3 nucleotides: TGTGCCAGCAGCGCCGAACGGGGGGCCGCTTACAATGAGCAGTTCTTC.